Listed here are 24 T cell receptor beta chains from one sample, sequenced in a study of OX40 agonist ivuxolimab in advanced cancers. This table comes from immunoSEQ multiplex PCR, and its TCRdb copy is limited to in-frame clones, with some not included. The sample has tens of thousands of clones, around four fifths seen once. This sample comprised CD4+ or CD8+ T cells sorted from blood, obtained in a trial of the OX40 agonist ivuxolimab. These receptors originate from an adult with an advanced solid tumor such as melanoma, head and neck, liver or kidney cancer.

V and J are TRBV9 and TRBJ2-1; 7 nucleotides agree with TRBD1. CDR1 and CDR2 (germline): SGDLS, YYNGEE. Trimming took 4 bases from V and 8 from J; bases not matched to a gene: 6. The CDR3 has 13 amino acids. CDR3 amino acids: CASSTGTDYEQFF. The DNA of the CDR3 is TGTGCCAGCAGCACCGGGACAGACTATGAGCAGTTCTTC.

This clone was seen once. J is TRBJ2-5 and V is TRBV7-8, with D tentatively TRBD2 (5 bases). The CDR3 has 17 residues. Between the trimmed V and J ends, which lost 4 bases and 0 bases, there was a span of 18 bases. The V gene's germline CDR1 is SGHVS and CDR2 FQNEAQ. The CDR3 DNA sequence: TGTGCCAGCAGCTCAGAGTGGAGCGGATCGTACCAAGAGACCCAGTACTTC. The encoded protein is CASSSEWSGSYQETQYF.

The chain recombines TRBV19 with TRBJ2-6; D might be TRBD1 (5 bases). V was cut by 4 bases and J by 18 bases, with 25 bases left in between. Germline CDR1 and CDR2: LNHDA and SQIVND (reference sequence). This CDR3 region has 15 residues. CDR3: CASSTRTPAGPDRTF. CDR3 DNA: TGTGCCAGTAGTACCAGAACCCCAGCAGGACCAGACAGGACTTTC.

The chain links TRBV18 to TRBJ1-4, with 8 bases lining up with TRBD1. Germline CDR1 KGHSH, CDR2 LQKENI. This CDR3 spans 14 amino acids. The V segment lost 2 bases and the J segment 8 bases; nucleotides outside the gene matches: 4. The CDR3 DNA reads TGTGCCAGCTCACCAGACCACAGGGGGGAAAAACTGTTTTTT. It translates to CASSPDHRGEKLFF.

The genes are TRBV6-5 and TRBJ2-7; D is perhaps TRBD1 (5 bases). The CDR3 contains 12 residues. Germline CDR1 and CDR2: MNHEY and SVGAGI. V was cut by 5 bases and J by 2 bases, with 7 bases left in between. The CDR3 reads CASSKGPYEQYF. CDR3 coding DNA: TGTGCCAGCAGTAAGGGGCCCTACGAGCAGTACTTC.

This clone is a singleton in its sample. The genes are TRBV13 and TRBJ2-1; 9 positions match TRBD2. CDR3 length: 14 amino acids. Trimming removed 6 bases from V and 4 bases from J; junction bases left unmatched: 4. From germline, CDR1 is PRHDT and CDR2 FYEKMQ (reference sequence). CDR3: CASRASGIYNEQFF. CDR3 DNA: TGTGCCAGCAGGGCTAGCGGGATATACAATGAGCAGTTCTTC.

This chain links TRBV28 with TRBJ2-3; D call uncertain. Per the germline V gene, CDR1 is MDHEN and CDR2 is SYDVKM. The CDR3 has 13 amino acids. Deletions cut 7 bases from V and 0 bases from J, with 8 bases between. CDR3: CASKARSTDTQYF. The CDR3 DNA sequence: TGTGCCAGCAAAGCGAGGAGCACAGATACGCAGTATTTT.

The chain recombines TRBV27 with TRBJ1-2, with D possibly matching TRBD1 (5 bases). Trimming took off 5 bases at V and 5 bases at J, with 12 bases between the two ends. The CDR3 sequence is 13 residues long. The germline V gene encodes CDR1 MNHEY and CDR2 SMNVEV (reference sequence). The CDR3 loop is CASSPQRGYGYTF. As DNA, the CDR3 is TGTGCCAGCAGTCCCCAGAGGGGTTATGGCTACACCTTC.

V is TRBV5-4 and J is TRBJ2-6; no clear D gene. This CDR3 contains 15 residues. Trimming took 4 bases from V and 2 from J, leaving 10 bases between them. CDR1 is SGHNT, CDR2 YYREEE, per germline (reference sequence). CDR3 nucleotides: TGTGCCAGCAGCCACGATAAGGCTGGGGCCAACGTCCTGACTTTC. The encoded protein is CASSHDKAGANVLTF.

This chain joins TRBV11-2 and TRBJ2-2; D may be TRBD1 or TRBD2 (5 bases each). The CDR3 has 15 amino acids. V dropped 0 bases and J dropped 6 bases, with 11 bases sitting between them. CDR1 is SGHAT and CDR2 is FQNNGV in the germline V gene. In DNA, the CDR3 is TGTGCCAGCAGCTTAGAGGGGCGGACTCCCGGGGAGCTGTTTTTT. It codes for CASSLEGRTPGELFF.

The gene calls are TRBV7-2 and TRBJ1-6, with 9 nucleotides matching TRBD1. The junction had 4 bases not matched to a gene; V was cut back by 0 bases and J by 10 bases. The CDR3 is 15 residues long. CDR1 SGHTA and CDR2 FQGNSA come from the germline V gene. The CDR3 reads CASSLAATGGSPLHF. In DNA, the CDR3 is TGTGCCAGCAGCTTAGCTGCGACAGGGGGGTCACCCCTCCACTTT.

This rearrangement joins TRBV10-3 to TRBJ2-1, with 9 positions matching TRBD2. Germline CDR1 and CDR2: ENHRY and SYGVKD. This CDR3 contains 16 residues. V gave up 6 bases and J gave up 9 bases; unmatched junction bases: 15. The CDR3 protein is CAISPSSLAGEFEQFF. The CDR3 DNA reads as TGTGCCATCAGCCCCAGCTCGTTAGCGGGAGAGTTTGAGCAGTTCTTC.

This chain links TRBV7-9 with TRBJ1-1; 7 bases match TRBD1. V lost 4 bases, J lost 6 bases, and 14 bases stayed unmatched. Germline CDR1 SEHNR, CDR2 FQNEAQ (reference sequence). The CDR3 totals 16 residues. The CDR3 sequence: CASSSTGAPNRAEAFF. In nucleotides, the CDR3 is TGTGCCAGCAGCTCTACAGGGGCTCCAAATCGGGCTGAAGCTTTCTTT.

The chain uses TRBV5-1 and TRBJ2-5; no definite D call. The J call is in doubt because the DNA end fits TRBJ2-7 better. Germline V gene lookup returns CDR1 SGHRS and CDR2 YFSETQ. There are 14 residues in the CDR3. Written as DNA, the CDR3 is TGCGCCAGCAGCTTGGCTGTGGCGAAGGACGAGCAGTACTTC. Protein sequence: CASSLAVAKDEQYF.

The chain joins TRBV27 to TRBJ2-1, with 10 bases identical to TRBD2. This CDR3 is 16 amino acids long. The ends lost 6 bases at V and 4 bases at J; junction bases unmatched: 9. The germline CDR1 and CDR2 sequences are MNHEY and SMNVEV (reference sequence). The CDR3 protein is CASRPGTSVLYNEQFF. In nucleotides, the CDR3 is TGTGCCAGCAGGCCCGGGACTAGCGTTTTGTACAATGAGCAGTTCTTC.

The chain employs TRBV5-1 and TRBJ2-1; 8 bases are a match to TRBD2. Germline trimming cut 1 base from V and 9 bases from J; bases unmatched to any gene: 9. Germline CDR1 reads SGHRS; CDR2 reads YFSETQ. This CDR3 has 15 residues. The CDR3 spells CASSLTGRALGEQFF. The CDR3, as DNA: TGCGCCAGCAGCTTGACCGGGAGGGCCCTCGGTGAGCAGTTCTTC.

The chain's CDR3 is CASSISGGQTNEQFF. The CDR3 coding sequence is TGTGCCAGCAGTATTAGCGGGGGGCAAACCAATGAGCAGTTCTTC. The chain is built from TRBV28 and TRBJ2-1; 10 bases align to TRBD2. Trimming at V came to 5 bases and at J to 6 bases, leaving 7 bases not matched to a gene. The CDR3 covers 15 residues. Germline loops: CDR1 MDHEN, CDR2 SYDVKM. The full variable domain, its missing parts supplied by reference TRBV28 and TRBJ2-1, is DVKVTQSSRYLVKRTGEKVFLECVQDMDHENMFWYRQDPGLGLRLIYFSYDVKMKEKGDIPEGYSVSREKKERFSLILESASTNQTSMYLCASSISGGQTNEQFFGPGTRLTVL.

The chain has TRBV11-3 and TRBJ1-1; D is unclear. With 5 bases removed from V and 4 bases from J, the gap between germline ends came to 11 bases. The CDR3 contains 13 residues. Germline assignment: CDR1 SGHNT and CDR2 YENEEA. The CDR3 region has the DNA TGTGCCAGCAGCCCGCGGACGGGCACTGAAGCTTTCTTT. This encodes CASSPRTGTEAFF.

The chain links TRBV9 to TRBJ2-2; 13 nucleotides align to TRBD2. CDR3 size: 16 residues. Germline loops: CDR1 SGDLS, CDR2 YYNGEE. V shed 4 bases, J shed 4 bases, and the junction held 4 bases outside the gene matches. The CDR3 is CASSLRTSGGTGELFF. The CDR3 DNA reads TGTGCCAGCAGCCTTCGGACTAGCGGGGGCACCGGGGAGCTGTTTTTT.

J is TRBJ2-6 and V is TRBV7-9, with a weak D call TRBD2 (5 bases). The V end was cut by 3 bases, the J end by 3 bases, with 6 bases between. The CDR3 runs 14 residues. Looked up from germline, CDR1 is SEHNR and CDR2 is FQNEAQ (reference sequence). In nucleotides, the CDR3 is TGTGCCAGCAGCTTGGGGAGTGGGGCCAACGTCCTGACTTTC. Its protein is CASSLGSGANVLTF.

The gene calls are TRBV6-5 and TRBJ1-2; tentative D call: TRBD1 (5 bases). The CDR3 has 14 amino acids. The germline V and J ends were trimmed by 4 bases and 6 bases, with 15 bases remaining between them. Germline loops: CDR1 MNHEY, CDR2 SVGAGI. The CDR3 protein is CASSSAGTVDGYTF. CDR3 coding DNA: TGTGCCAGCAGTTCCGCGGGGACGGTAGATGGCTACACCTTC.

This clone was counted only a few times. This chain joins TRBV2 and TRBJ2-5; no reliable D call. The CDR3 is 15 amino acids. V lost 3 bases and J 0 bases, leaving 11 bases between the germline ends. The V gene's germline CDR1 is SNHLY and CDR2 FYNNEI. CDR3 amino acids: CASSENGPNQETQYF. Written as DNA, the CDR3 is TGTGCCAGCAGTGAGAACGGCCCAAACCAAGAGACCCAGTACTTC.

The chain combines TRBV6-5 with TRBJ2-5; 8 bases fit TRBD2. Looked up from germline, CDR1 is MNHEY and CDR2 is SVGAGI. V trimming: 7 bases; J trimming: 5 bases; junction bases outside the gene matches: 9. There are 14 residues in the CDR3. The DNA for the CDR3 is TGTGCCAGCAATCTCGGGAGGGCCAGGGAGACCCAGTACTTC. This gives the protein CASNLGRARETQYF.

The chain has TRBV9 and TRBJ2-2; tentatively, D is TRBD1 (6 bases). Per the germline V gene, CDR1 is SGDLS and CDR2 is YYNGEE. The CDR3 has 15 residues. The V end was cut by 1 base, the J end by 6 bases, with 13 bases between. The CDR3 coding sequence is TGTGCCAGCAGCGTACAGACAGGCTGGTCCGGGGAGCTGTTTTTT. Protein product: CASSVQTGWSGELFF.